Sequencing of this T cell receptor (beta chain) was carried out in a study of T cells after yellow fever vaccination. Study-level findings and limits: Subsequent to the booster, the majority of primary-vaccination clones reappeared (96% CD4, around 90% CD8).

This CDR3 comprises 14 residues. Germline V lookup: CDR1 DFQATT, CDR2 SNEGSKA (reference sequence). V lost 1 base and J lost 2, with 12 bases in between. Via MiXCR, TCRdb re-called the 5' RACE reads, giving one row per CDR3 protein. The sample lists some 250,000 distinct CDR3 sequences, 6.5% to 8.5% seen once, with roughly 0.86% in the top ten. This clonotype has ten or more counts. Its antigen is as yet unknown. The chain recombines TRBV20-1 with TRBJ2-7; TRBD2 is a possible D gene (6 bases). The sequence was obtained from a man younger than 40 who received the YFV17D yellow fever vaccine. Sequences were derived from CD4+ T cells sorted from PBMCs, sampled 15 days after the yellow fever booster vaccination. In DNA, the CDR3 is TGCAGTGCTAGAGTGGGGGGAGTGACCTACGAGCAGTACTTC. Its protein is CSARVGGVTYEQYF.